One sample yielded the 21 T cell receptor beta chains listed below, sequenced in a study of T cells expressing NK-cell markers. Reanalyzing the 5' RACE reads, TCRdb keeps one entry per CDR3 protein, without DNA. Listed are approximately 460,000 distinct CDR3 sequences; roughly 8% falls within the top ten. The source material was blood T cells: a sorted CD56 or NKG2C T cell subset, CD4+ or CD8+ T cells, or bulk PBMC T cells (not recorded which). These receptor sequences come from a woman aged 18-69 years in good health.

This chain links TRBV28 with TRBJ1-5; absent DNA, TCRdb's TRBD1 call cannot be checked. CDR1 and CDR2 from the germline V gene are MDHEN and SYDVKM. The CDR3 is 15 residues long. CDR3 loop: CASSPADRGNQPQHF.

The V call is TRBV20-1, the J call TRBJ1-5; TCRdb lists TRBD1, though no DNA is available to test this call. From germline, CDR1 is DFQATT and CDR2 SNEGSKA (reference sequence). The CDR3 contains 13 residues. The CDR3: CSATGDVNQPQHF.

The chain uses TRBV7-9 and TRBJ1-2. CDR1 and CDR2 (germline): SEHNR, FQNEAQ (reference sequence). CDR3 length: 12 residues. The CDR3 region is CASSLVPDGYTF.

The chain uses TRBV20-1 and TRBJ2-3; TCRdb selects TRBD1, and the lack of DNA leaves this call unchecked. The CDR3 consists of 16 residues. CDR1 and CDR2 (germline): DFQATT, SNEGSKA (reference sequence). Here the CDR3 reads CSARHTGTGSTDTQYF.

V usage is TRBV24-1 and J usage is TRBJ2-5; TCRdb returns TRBD2, unconfirmable since there is no DNA. Germline assignment: CDR1 KGHDR and CDR2 SFDVKD. The CDR3 consists of 15 residues. CDR3 residues: CATSDPRTEEETQYF.

This chain links TRBV7-2 with TRBJ1-1. Looked up from germline, CDR1 is SGHTA and CDR2 is FQGNSA. The CDR3 has 15 residues. The CDR3 loop is CASSVLGNSNTEAFF. Supplemented by reference TRBV7-2 and TRBJ1-1, the full variable domain reads GAGVSQSPSNKVTEKGKDVELRCDPISGHTALYWYRQSLGQGLEFLIYFQGNSAPDKSGLPSDRFSAERTGGSVSTLTIQRTQQEDSAVYLCASSVLGNSNTEAFFGQGTRLTVV.

The chain couples TRBV20-1 to TRBJ1-6. Germline CDR1 reads DFQATT; CDR2 reads SNEGSKA (reference sequence). There are 14 residues in the CDR3. The CDR3 sequence is CSAREIQYNSPLHF.

The chain has TRBV5-1 and TRBJ2-7; no DNA is available, so the TRBD2 call from TCRdb remains unchecked. The CDR3 is 14 amino acids. The germline gives CDR1 SGHRS, CDR2 YFSETQ. The chain's CDR3 is CASSLWTKFYEQYF.

V usage is TRBV9 and J usage is TRBJ1-2; TCRdb calls TRBD1, which cannot be checked without DNA. Germline CDR1 SGDLS, CDR2 YYNGEE. The CDR3 consists of 13 residues. This CDR3 reads CASSVEGSYGYTF.

This chain connects TRBV5-1 to TRBJ2-5. CDR1 and CDR2 from the germline V gene are SGHRS and YFSETQ. This CDR3 has 14 amino acids. This chain's CDR3 is CASSSQGDQETQYF.

This chain links TRBV19 with TRBJ2-7; the TCRdb D gene call, TRBD1, has no DNA to confirm it. In germline, CDR1 is LNHDA, CDR2 SQIVND (reference sequence). This CDR3 is built from 15 residues. CDR3 residues: CASSVSRFGGHEQYF.

The gene calls are TRBV29-1 and TRBJ2-1. Germline V gene sequence: CDR1 SQVTM, CDR2 ANQGSEA. CDR3 length: 13 amino acids. CDR3 loop: CSVAATSYNEQFF.

This chain links TRBV29-1 with TRBJ2-1; TCRdb indicates TRBD2, and absent DNA this call remains unverified. Germline values: CDR1 SQVTM, CDR2 ANQGSEA. This CDR3 has 16 amino acids. CDR3 sequence: CSVEARLANSYNEQFF.

This chain connects TRBV12-3 or TRBV12-4 to TRBJ1-2; the D call from TCRdb, TRBD1, cannot be confirmed without DNA. The CDR3 covers 13 residues. The CDR3 spells CASSGQGRYGYTF.

The chain couples TRBV18 to TRBJ2-1; TCRdb picks TRBD2, but there is no DNA to check that call. CDR3 length: 15 residues. Germline V gene sequence: CDR1 KGHSH, CDR2 LQKENI. The CDR3 reads CASSSKTSGIGEQFF.

The V and J genes are TRBV7-7 and TRBJ2-7; absent DNA, TCRdb's TRBD1 call cannot be checked. Germline V CDR1 and CDR2: SSHAT, FNYEAQ (reference sequence). CDR3 length equals 13 residues. CDR3 in amino acids: CASSLQGGHEQYF.

The chain employs TRBV20-1 and TRBJ1-2; TCRdb names TRBD1, which stays unverified in the absence of DNA. CDR3 length: 14 residues. The germline CDR1 and CDR2 sequences are DFQATT and SNEGSKA (reference sequence). The CDR3 reads CSALQGDKDYGYTF.

This sequence joins TRBV14 and TRBJ2-2; TCRdb reports TRBD2, a call that lacks DNA to check it against. Germline V gene lookup returns CDR1 SGHDN and CDR2 FVKESK. The CDR3 loop spans 18 amino acids. The CDR3 here is CASSQGLAGGPDTGELFF.

The V call is TRBV5-1, the J call TRBJ2-7; there is no DNA to check the TCRdb D call of TRBD2. Germline loops: CDR1 SGHRS, CDR2 YFSETQ. This CDR3 region has 16 residues. CDR3: CASSLDSREIAYEQYF. Based on the CDR3 plus reference TRBV5-1 and TRBJ2-7, the full variable domain is KAGVTQTPRYLIKTRGQQVTLSCSPISGHRSVSWYQQTPGQGLQFLFEYFSETQRNKGNFPGRFSGRQFSNSRSEMNVSTLELGDSALYLCASSLDSREIAYEQYFGPGTRLTVT.

The rearrangement links TRBV12-3 or TRBV12-4 to TRBJ2-7; with no DNA, the TCRdb D assignment of TRBD1 cannot be verified. The CDR3 totals 15 residues. The CDR3 sequence: CASSFRRVGGYEQYF.

This chain joins TRBV6-5 and TRBJ1-2. The CDR3 is 16 amino acids. CDR1 and CDR2 from the germline V gene are MNHEY and SVGAGI. The CDR3 loop is CASSYAGVWDDGGYTF.